The 21 T cell receptor beta chains in this list originate from one sample, sequenced in a study of CD8 T cells in Susac syndrome. The authors reverse transcribed roughly 0.5 to 1 ug RNA with random hexamers. TCRdb re-called the immunoSEQ multiplex PCR reads through MiXCR, storing one row per CDR3 protein. The sample contains about 57,000 distinct CDR3 sequences, roughly 93% of which appear only once. The sequenced sample consisted of CD8+ T cells from PBMCs. These receptors were taken from a human donor with multiple sclerosis.

The V call is TRBV6-6, the J call TRBJ2-7; no clear D. V was trimmed by 7 bases and J by 5 bases, leaving 15 bases between them. Germline CDR1 MNHNY, CDR2 SVGAGI (reference sequence). The length of the CDR3 is 13 residues. CDR3 nucleotide sequence: TGTGCCAGCACCTTAACCCGTTCGGACGAGCAGTACTTC. As protein: CASTLTRSDEQYF.

This chain joins TRBV20-1 and TRBJ2-3; 8 nucleotides align to TRBD2. The germline V gene encodes CDR1 DFQATT and CDR2 SNEGSKA (reference sequence). The CDR3 totals 20 residues. Losses at the gene ends were 0 bases for V and 0 bases for J; bases not matched to a gene: 17. This CDR3 reads CSARDLMLGSGGSSTDTQYF. The CDR3 coding sequence is TGCAGTGCTAGAGATCTGATGTTGGGGAGCGGGGGTTCTAGCACAGATACGCAGTATTTT.

The V and J genes are TRBV5-1 and TRBJ1-1, with D maybe TRBD1 (5 bases). The CDR3 spans 14 residues. Per germline, CDR1 SGHRS and CDR2 YFSETQ. The ends were cut back, 0 bases at V and 2 bases at J, with 8 bases in the middle. The CDR3 here is CASSLVGANTEAFF. DNA of the CDR3: TGCGCCAGCAGCTTGGTCGGGGCCAACACTGAAGCTTTCTTT.

CDR3 amino acids: CASSFGGVGAGELFF. As DNA, the CDR3 is TGTGCCAGCAGTTTCGGGGGGGTCGGGGCCGGGGAGCTGTTTTTT. This chain links TRBV12-3 or TRBV12-4 with TRBJ2-2; 8 bases are a match to TRBD2. The junction had 6 bases not matched to a gene; V was cut back by 3 bases and J by 6 bases. CDR3 length: 15 residues.

CDR3 coding DNA: TGTGCCAGCAGTGAAGCTAGCGGGGGCCACCGCACAGATACGCAGTATTTT. It translates to CASSEASGGHRTDTQYF. The chain employs TRBV6-4 and TRBJ2-3, with 10 bases aligning to TRBD2. Germline trimming cut 3 bases from V and 1 base from J; bases unmatched to any gene: 7. CDR1 is MRHNA, CDR2 SNTAGT, per germline. The CDR3 covers 17 residues.

The CDR3 DNA follows: TGCAGTGCTAGAGCCCTGGAGACCCAGTACTTC. Amino acids: CSARALETQYF. V gene TRBV20-1 combines with J gene TRBJ2-5; D remains unclear. Germline V gives CDR1 DFQATT, CDR2 SNEGSKA (reference sequence). The CDR3 length is 11 residues. Deletions cut 1 base from V and 5 bases from J, with 5 bases between.

This clonotype came up a few times. CDR3 loop: CASSVTAVKDTQYF. As DNA, the CDR3 is TGTGCCAGCAGCGTAACGGCCGTCAAGGATACGCAGTATTTT. The chain employs TRBV9 and TRBJ2-3; D unresolved. The V gene lost 1 base and the J gene lost 6 bases, with 12 bases spanning the gap. The CDR3 runs 14 residues. Germline lookup yields CDR1 SGDLS and CDR2 YYNGEE.

This chain joins TRBV6-5 and TRBJ1-2, with D maybe TRBD1 (5 bases). Trimming stripped 5 bases from V and 6 bases from J, with 16 bases between. Germline lookup yields CDR1 MNHEY and CDR2 SVGAGI. CDR3 length: 14 amino acids. CDR3 in DNA: TGTGCCAGCAGTGACAATGGACGGGGCCATGGCTACACCTTC. Translating gives CASSDNGRGHGYTF.

The chain links TRBV20-1 to TRBJ2-5; no clear D gene. The CDR3 has 12 amino acids. The V end was cut by 0 bases, the J end by 1 base, with 3 bases between. Germline CDR1 DFQATT, CDR2 SNEGSKA (reference sequence). CDR3 nucleotide sequence: TGCAGTGCTAGAGAGATCCAAGAGACCCAGTACTTC. This gives the protein CSAREIQETQYF.

The genes are TRBV7-9 and TRBJ1-4; no clear D. Trimming left V 5 bases short and J 8 bases short, with 18 bases between. The CDR3 consists of 15 residues. Germline V CDR1 and CDR2: SEHNR, FQNEAQ (reference sequence). In nucleotides, the CDR3 is TGTGCCAGCAGCAGGACCAACTCTGGGAGCGAAAAACTGTTTTTT. It is translated as CASSRTNSGSEKLFF.

This clonotype has a single count. The V call is TRBV19, the J call TRBJ2-1, with TRBD1 matching over 10 bases. Germline V CDR1 and CDR2: LNHDA, SQIVND (reference sequence). The CDR3 is made up of 16 amino acids. The V segment lost 5 bases and the J segment 3 bases; nucleotides outside the gene matches: 7. The CDR3 sequence: CASSDHGQGDYNEQFF. Here the CDR3 DNA reads TGTGCCAGTAGTGACCACGGACAGGGGGACTACAATGAGCAGTTCTTC.

The chain links TRBV7-6 to TRBJ1-2; tentative D call: TRBD1 (5 bases). Per germline, CDR1 SGHVS and CDR2 FNYEAQ. This CDR3 has 14 residues. V was cut by 5 bases and J by 2 bases, with 12 bases left in between. CDR3 protein: CASSLGTSNYGYTF. The CDR3 nucleotides are TGTGCCAGCAGCCTAGGGACGTCAAACTATGGCTACACCTTC.

The rearrangement links TRBV11-2 to TRBJ2-2, with D unclear. V lost 1 base, J lost 7 bases, and 7 bases lay in between. The CDR3 runs 13 residues. Germline values: CDR1 SGHAT, CDR2 FQNNGV. This chain's CDR3 is CASSLVMGGELFF. In DNA form, the CDR3 reads TGTGCCAGCAGCTTAGTTATGGGCGGGGAGCTGTTTTTT.

The CDR3 nucleotides read TGTGCCAGCAGCCAAGATGGAGGGGGGGGCCAAGAGACCCAGTACTTC. Translating gives CASSQDGGGGQETQYF. The chain employs TRBV4-2 and TRBJ2-5, with a tentative D call TRBD2 (7 bases). Trimming took 0 bases from V and 1 from J, leaving 12 bases between them. Germline V gives CDR1 LGHNA, CDR2 YNFKEQ. This CDR3 has 16 amino acids.

The DNA of the CDR3 is TGTGCCAGCAGCGTAGGGGAGGGGATCTATGGCTACACCTTC. It codes for CASSVGEGIYGYTF. The chain carries TRBV9 and TRBJ1-2, with D perhaps matching TRBD1 (5 bases). V lost 0 bases to trimming and J lost 4 bases, with 10 bases between them. Germline V gives CDR1 SGDLS, CDR2 YYNGEE. The CDR3 covers 14 residues.

The chain employs TRBV11-2 and TRBJ2-1; a possible D gene is TRBD2 (6 bases). Between the trimmed V and J ends, which lost 2 bases and 10 bases, there was a span of 12 bases. The CDR3 totals 13 residues. The germline V gene encodes CDR1 SGHAT and CDR2 FQNNGV. The CDR3 here is CASSLIGGIEQFF. For the CDR3, the DNA is TGTGCCAGCAGCTTAATCGGGGGTATAGAGCAGTTCTTC.

In this sample, this clonotype turned up once. The chain uses TRBV2 and TRBJ2-3, with a weak D call TRBD2 (6 bases). Trimming cost V 5 bases and J 2 bases, with 20 bases left between them. This CDR3 is built from 17 residues. CDR1 and CDR2 from the germline V gene are SNHLY and FYNNEI. The CDR3 spells CASSPHLSGTVTDTQYF. CDR3 DNA sequence: TGTGCCAGCAGTCCTCACCTCTCCGGGACTGTCACAGATACGCAGTATTTT.

The chain carries TRBV7-2 and TRBJ2-7; 10 bases line up with TRBD2. The germline V gene has CDR1 SGHTA and CDR2 FQGNSA. The J segment lost 0 bases and the V segment lost 5 bases, leaving 16 bases of the junction unmatched. CDR3 length: 19 amino acids. In DNA, the CDR3 is TGTGCCAGCAGCCAACCCCAAGGAGCGGGGGGGCCTTTCTCCTACGAGCAGTACTTC. Translated: CASSQPQGAGGPFSYEQYF. Looking up the rest from reference TRBV7-2 and TRBJ2-7 gives the full variable domain: GAGVSQSPSNKVTEKGKDVELRCDPISGHTALYWYRQSLGQGLEFLIYFQGNSAPDKSGLPSDRFSAERTGGSVSTLTIQRTQQEDSAVYLCASSQPQGAGGPFSYEQYFGPGTRLTVT.

The rearrangement links TRBV13 to TRBJ2-1; perhaps TRBD1 as D (6 bases). The CDR3 is made up of 14 amino acids. Between the trimmed V and J ends, which lost 5 bases and 5 bases, there was a span of 13 bases. Germline loops: CDR1 PRHDT, CDR2 FYEKMQ (reference sequence). CDR3 protein: CASSRSRDNNEQFF. The CDR3 nucleotides read TGTGCCAGCAGCCGATCAAGGGACAACAATGAGCAGTTCTTC.

The chain couples TRBV7-9 to TRBJ2-2, with D uncertain. Between the trimmed V and J ends, which lost 3 bases and 6 bases, there was a span of 5 bases. Germline CDR1 reads SEHNR; CDR2 reads FQNEAQ (reference sequence). The CDR3 sequence is 12 residues long. The CDR3 DNA sequence: TGTGCCAGCAGCTTCGGAGCCGGGGAGCTGTTTTTT. Translated: CASSFGAGELFF.

V and J are TRBV20-1 and TRBJ2-7, with 9 bases lining up with TRBD1. Germline CDR1 and CDR2: DFQATT and SNEGSKA (reference sequence). V lost 0 bases and J lost 4; bases outside the gene matches: 7. The CDR3 extends over 15 amino acids. The CDR3 protein is CSARDLDRGVYEQYF. The CDR3 DNA is TGCAGTGCTAGAGATTTGGACAGGGGTGTTTACGAGCAGTACTTC.